These 14 T cell receptor beta chains originate from one sample sequenced in a study of identical twins. TCRdb re-derived calls from the 5' RACE reads in MiXCR, one entry per CDR3 protein. The table includes about 900,000 distinct CDR3 sequences, 12% detected once. This sample also belongs to another study, concerning yellow fever vaccine responses in identical twins.

Sequencing was performed on PBMCs. The receptors derive from a woman younger than 30 in good health.

The chain uses TRBV7-2 and TRBJ2-1, with D hard to call. Germline V gives CDR1 SGHTA, CDR2 FQGNSA. V was shortened by 1 base and J by 10 bases, with 14 bases between the two germline ends. The length of the CDR3 is 14 residues. The CDR3 region has the DNA TGTGCCAGCAGCTTAGAGCCGTTCCTCTACGAGCAGTTCTTC. Translating it yields CASSLEPFLYEQFF. Looking up the rest from reference TRBV7-2 and TRBJ2-1 gives the full variable domain: GAGVSQSPSNKVTEKGKDVELRCDPISGHTALYWYRQSLGQGLEFLIYFQGNSAPDKSGLPSDRFSAERTGGSVSTLTIQRTQQEDSAVYLCASSLEPFLYEQFFGPGTRLTVL.

This chain joins TRBV6-1 and TRBJ1-5, with TRBD1 matching over 9 bases. The ends lost 4 bases at V and 7 bases at J; junction bases unmatched: 5. The CDR3 covers 14 residues. The germline V gene encodes CDR1 MNHNS and CDR2 SASEGT. CDR3 protein: CASSGGQGSQPQHF. DNA of the CDR3: TGTGCCAGCAGTGGCGGACAGGGGAGCCAGCCCCAGCATTTT.

Many counts were recorded for this clonotype. The chain links TRBV5-1 to TRBJ2-5, with no clear D. Germline V gene sequence: CDR1 SGHRS, CDR2 YFSETQ. The V gene lost 4 bases and the J gene lost 2 bases, with 15 bases spanning the gap. The CDR3 covers 15 residues. CDR3 in amino acids: CASSPLGRKQETQYF. The CDR3 DNA reads as TGCGCCAGCAGCCCCCTTGGGCGGAAACAAGAGACCCAGTACTTC.

This clonotype turned up a few times. This chain connects TRBV6-1 to TRBJ1-5; a weak D match, TRBD1 (5 bases). From germline, CDR1 is MNHNS and CDR2 SASEGT. Trimming pared 9 bases from V and 6 bases from J, leaving 15 bases between. There are 13 residues in the CDR3. This CDR3 is CARGPWLSQPQHF. The CDR3 DNA sequence: TGTGCCAGGGGACCCTGGCTTAGTCAGCCCCAGCATTTT.

The rearrangement uses TRBV19 and TRBJ2-1; perhaps TRBD2 as D (6 bases). V lost 5 bases to trimming and J lost 2 bases, with 16 bases between them. In germline, CDR1 is LNHDA, CDR2 SQIVND (reference sequence). There are 16 residues in the CDR3. The CDR3 is CASSFPAGPTYNEQFF. The CDR3 DNA follows: TGTGCCAGTAGTTTCCCTGCGGGACCTACCTACAATGAGCAGTTCTTC.

In this sample, this clonotype turned up a few times. This chain connects TRBV11-2 to TRBJ2-1; 9 bases map to TRBD1. CDR3 size: 14 residues. Germline V gene sequence: CDR1 SGHAT, CDR2 FQNNGV. V lost 4 bases, J lost 14 bases, and 12 bases stayed unmatched. CDR3 DNA: TGTGCCAGCAGCTCAGGGGGACAGGGCACCCTCAAGTTCTTC. Protein product: CASSSGGQGTLKFF.

A few counts support this clonotype. In DNA form, the CDR3 reads TGTGCCAGCAGTCCGACAGGGGTGCACTACGAGCAGTACGTC. This encodes CASSPTGVHYEQYV. The chain carries TRBV27 and TRBJ2-7; 8 bases fit TRBD1. CDR3 length: 14 residues. Germline V gene data show CDR1 as MNHEY and CDR2 as SMNVEV (reference sequence). V was pared by 5 bases and J by 3 bases, with 6 bases of the junction left unmatched.

There are a few counts of this clonotype. The chain is built from TRBV6-1 and TRBJ2-2; D is tentatively TRBD1 or TRBD2 (5 bases each). The CDR3 length is 15 residues. The V gene lost 8 bases and the J gene lost 5 bases, with 18 bases spanning the gap. CDR1 and CDR2 (germline): MNHNS, SASEGT. Here the CDR3 DNA reads TGTGCCAGCGCCTGGGGGACCGACAGTACCGGGGAGCTGTTTTTT. It is translated as CASAWGTDSTGELFF.

This clonotype showed up just a few times. V usage is TRBV2 and J usage is TRBJ2-3; 7 bases are a match to TRBD2. V dropped 6 bases and J dropped 3; count of bases not matched to a gene: 6. The germline V gene has CDR1 SNHLY and CDR2 FYNNEI. CDR3 length: 14 residues. Written as DNA, the CDR3 is TGTGCCAGCAGGCAGCTAGCGGAAACAGATACGCAGTATTTT. It encodes CASRQLAETDTQYF.

This chain connects TRBV19 to TRBJ1-6, with 9 bases aligning to TRBD1. With V trimmed by 3 bases and J by 9 bases, 6 bases remained unmatched. Germline V gives CDR1 LNHDA, CDR2 SQIVND (reference sequence). The CDR3 runs 15 residues. CDR3 sequence: CASSIELQGASPLHF. The CDR3 DNA sequence: TGTGCCAGTAGTATTGAACTACAGGGGGCTTCACCCCTCCACTTT. The whole variable domain, remainder taken from reference TRBV19 and TRBJ1-6, is DGGITQSPKYLFRKEGQNVTLSCEQNLNHDAMYWYRQDPGQGLRLIYYSQIVNDFQKGDIAEGYSVSREKKESFPLTVTSAQKNPTAFYLCASSIELQGASPLHFGNGTRLTVT.

The V and J genes are TRBV13 and TRBJ2-1, with D tentatively TRBD1 (5 bases). Between the trimmed V and J ends, which lost 4 bases and 0 bases, there was a span of 13 bases. Germline CDR1 PRHDT, CDR2 FYEKMQ (reference sequence). This CDR3 region has 16 residues. CDR3 sequence (DNA): TGTGCCAGCAGCTCCTTAGCTGACAGCTCCTACAATGAGCAGTTCTTC. Its protein product is CASSSLADSSYNEQFF.

CDR3 nucleotides: TGTGCCAGCAGTGTCCCCGGGACATCCTACGAGCAGTACGTC. Translating it yields CASSVPGTSYEQYV. V is TRBV6-1 and J is TRBJ2-7; possibly TRBD1 for D (6 bases). The CDR3 sequence is 14 residues long. Trimming left V 4 bases short and J 1 base short, with 11 bases between. Germline V gives CDR1 MNHNS, CDR2 SASEGT.

This clonotype was picked up one time. This chain joins TRBV11-3 and TRBJ2-1; D uncertain. The germline V gene has CDR1 SGHNT and CDR2 YENEEA. CDR3 length equals 14 residues. The ends were cut back, 5 bases at V and 5 bases at J, with 13 bases in the middle. The CDR3 loop reads CASSPIALDNEQFF. DNA for the CDR3: TGTGCCAGCAGCCCCATCGCTCTAGACAATGAGCAGTTCTTC.

There are many counts of this clonotype. This CDR3 is CASSLRRDEQFF. The CDR3 coding sequence is TGTGCCAGCAGCTTAAGACGGGATGAGCAGTTCTTC. The chain joins TRBV11-2 to TRBJ2-1, with D unresolved. CDR3 length: 12 residues. V shed 2 bases and J shed 8 bases, with 7 bases lying between them. Per germline, CDR1 SGHAT and CDR2 FQNNGV.